This is a list of T cell receptor beta chains from one sample in a study of CD8 T cells in ankylosing spondylitis. TCRdb independently ran MiXCR on the 5' RACE reads; one entry per CDR3 protein. The table has more than 150,000 distinct CDR3 sequences, roughly 11% seen once. The sample was blood, either unsorted or a sorted T cell fraction (not recorded which). The origin of the receptors is a male donor with ankylosing spondylitis or in good health (not recorded which). CDR3s include the opening cysteine and the closing phenylalanine or tryptophan. Fields, in order: V gene, J gene, CDR3 protein.

TRBV7-6,TRBJ2-1,CASSPRTSGRQFF
TRBV15,TRBJ1-4,CATSSGSRGRSGEKLFF
TRBV5-1,TRBJ1-2,CASSVRDRGREGYTF
TRBV20-1,TRBJ1-5,CSASRTASDQPQHF
TRBV20-1,TRBJ2-1,CSARDRSGGFYNEGQFF
TRBV7-9,TRBJ2-1,CASSLSSGIYNEQFF
TRBV24-1,TRBJ2-7,CATSDPLGGYEQYF
TRBV28,TRBJ2-7,CASSSRAGLSRTYEQYF
TRBV11-1,TRBJ2-3,CASSLSLGTGGRTDTQYF
TRBV6-6,TRBJ1-4,CASRRLTGVMGEKLFF
TRBV29-1,TRBJ2-5,CSVEDLDLPREGETQYF
TRBV7-6,TRBJ1-4,CASSPWTGESEKLFF
TRBV24-1,TRBJ2-1,CAATGTDYNEQFF
TRBV5-1,TRBJ2-2,CASSLLGLAGPNTGELFF
TRBV5-1,TRBJ1-1,CASSENTGGRTEAFF
TRBV10-2,TRBJ2-3,CASSEGTSGTDTQYF
TRBV12-3/TRBV12-4,TRBJ1-6,CASRTLRGVDSPLHF
TRBV4-3,TRBJ1-4,CASSQDWARDDEKLFF
TRBV5-1,TRBJ2-7,CASSSAGTGRVYEQYF
TRBV5-1,TRBJ2-6,CASSLAVLGIPSGANVLTF
TRBV5-1,TRBJ1-1,CASSLRGGADTEAFF
TRBV27,TRBJ2-2,CASSLFGRPTGELFF
TRBV5-6,TRBJ2-3,CASSFLPASDTQYF
TRBV9,TRBJ2-2,CASSVVAGRTGELFF
TRBV5-1,TRBJ2-7,CASSLGSSSYEQYF
TRBV5-1,TRBJ2-2,CASSAGLATGELFF
TRBV6-2/TRBV6-3,TRBJ2-1,CASTWASSYNEQFF
TRBV7-2,TRBJ1-6,CASSLVTVNSPLHF
TRBV12-3/TRBV12-4,TRBJ2-1,CASSLKARPDNEQFF
TRBV11-2,TRBJ2-1,CASRSIRPGLASNNEQFF
TRBV11-2,TRBJ2-7,CASSRNRDTTYEQYF
TRBV7-2,TRBJ2-3,CASSWDRGTDTQYF
TRBV7-9,TRBJ2-7,CASSRGGAEQYF
TRBV7-9,TRBJ2-7,CASSPLGNEQYF
TRBV7-6,TRBJ2-1,CASTGRRGNNEQFF
TRBV10-3,TRBJ1-6,CAISEGQGDNSPLHF
TRBV20-1,TRBJ1-1,CSARGPGHPQCFF
TRBV9,TRBJ2-1,CASSVQGSSYNEQFF
TRBV5-1,TRBJ2-6,CASSLTTGNRGANVLTF
TRBV7-9,TRBJ1-4,CASSLGGTVPTNEKLFF
TRBV3-1,TRBJ1-3,CASSQGGVSGNTIYF
TRBV5-1,TRBJ1-1,CASSPGLIENTEAFF
TRBV12-3/TRBV12-4,TRBJ2-7,CASSPYRGGSYEQYF
TRBV28,TRBJ2-7,CASSAPGTGIHEQYF
TRBV7-9,TRBJ1-1,CASSLAGGGPHTEAFF
TRBV10-1,TRBJ2-2,CASGKRGGVNTGELFF
TRBV2,TRBJ2-4,CASSLETGIQYF
TRBV2,TRBJ1-2,CASSEGQGNYGYTF
TRBV5-1,TRBJ2-3,CASSFVAGHTDTQYF
TRBV6-5,TRBJ1-5,CASSSTGNQPQHF
TRBV12-3/TRBV12-4,TRBJ1-1,CASSGGQEAFF
TRBV10-3,TRBJ1-6,CAISEPTLGGANSPLHF
TRBV12-3/TRBV12-4,TRBJ2-1,CASTSAPLIDEQFF